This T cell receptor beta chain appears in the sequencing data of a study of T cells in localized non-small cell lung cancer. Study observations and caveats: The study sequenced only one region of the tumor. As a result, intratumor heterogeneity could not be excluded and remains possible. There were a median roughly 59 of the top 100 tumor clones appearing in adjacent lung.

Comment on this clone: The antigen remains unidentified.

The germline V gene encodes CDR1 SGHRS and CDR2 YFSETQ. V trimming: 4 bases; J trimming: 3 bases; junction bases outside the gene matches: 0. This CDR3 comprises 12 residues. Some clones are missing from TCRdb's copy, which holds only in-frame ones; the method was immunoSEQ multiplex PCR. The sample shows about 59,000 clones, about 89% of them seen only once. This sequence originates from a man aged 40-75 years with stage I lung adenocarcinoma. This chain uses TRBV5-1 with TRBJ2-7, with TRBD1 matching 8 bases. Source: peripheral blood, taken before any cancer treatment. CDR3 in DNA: TGCGCCAGCAGCGGACAGGGCTACGAGCAGTACTTC. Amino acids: CASSGQGYEQYF.